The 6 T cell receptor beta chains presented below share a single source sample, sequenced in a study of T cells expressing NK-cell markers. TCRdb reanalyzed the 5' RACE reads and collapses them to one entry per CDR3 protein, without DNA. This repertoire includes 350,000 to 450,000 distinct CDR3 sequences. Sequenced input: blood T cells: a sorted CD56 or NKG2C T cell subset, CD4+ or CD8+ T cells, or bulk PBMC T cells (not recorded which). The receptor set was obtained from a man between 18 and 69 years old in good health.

The CDR3: CATSRWDIREQFF. The V call is TRBV15, the J call TRBJ2-1; TCRdb selects TRBD1, and the lack of DNA leaves this call unchecked. The germline V gene has CDR1 LNHNV and CDR2 YYDKDF (reference sequence). This CDR3 region has 13 residues.

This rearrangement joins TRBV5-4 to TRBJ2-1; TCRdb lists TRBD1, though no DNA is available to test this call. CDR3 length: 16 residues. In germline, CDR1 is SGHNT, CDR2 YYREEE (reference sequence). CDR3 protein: CASSLDPGTGNNEQFF.

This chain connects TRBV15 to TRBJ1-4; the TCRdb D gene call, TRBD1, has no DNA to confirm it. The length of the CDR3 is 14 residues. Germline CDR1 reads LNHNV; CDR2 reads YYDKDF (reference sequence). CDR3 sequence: CATSRDRGAEKLFF.

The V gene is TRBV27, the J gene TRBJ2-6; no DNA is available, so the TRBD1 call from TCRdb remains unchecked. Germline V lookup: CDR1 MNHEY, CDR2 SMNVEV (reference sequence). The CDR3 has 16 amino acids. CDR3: CASSRTRGLGANVLTF.

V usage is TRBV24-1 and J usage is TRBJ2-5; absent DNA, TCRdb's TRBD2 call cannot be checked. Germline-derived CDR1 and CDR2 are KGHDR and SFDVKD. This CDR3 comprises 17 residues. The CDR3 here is CATSDRGPSGGQETQYF.

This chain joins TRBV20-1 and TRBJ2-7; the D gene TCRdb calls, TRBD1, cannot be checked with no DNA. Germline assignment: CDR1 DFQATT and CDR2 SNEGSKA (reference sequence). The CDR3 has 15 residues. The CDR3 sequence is CSARIPGGARNEQYF.